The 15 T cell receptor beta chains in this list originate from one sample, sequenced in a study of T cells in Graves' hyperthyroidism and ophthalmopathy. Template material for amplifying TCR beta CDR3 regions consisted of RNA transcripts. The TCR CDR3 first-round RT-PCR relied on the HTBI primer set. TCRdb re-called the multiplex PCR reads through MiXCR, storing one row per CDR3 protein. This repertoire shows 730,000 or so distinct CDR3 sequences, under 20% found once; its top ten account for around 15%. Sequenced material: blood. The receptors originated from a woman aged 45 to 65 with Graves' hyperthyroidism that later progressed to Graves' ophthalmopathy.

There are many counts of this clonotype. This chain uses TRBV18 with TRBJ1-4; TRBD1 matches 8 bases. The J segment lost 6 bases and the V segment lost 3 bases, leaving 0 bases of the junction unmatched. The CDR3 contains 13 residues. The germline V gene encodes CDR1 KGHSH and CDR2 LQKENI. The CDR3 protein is CASSPDRDEKLFF. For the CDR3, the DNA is TGTGCCAGCTCACCGGACAGGGATGAAAAACTGTTTTTT.

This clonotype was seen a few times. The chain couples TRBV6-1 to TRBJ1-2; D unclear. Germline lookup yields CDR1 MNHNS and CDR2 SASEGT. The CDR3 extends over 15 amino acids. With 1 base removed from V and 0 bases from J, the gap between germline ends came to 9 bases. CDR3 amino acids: CASSEVVSTNYGYTF. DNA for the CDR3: TGTGCCAGCAGTGAAGTGGTCAGTACTAACTATGGCTACACCTTC.

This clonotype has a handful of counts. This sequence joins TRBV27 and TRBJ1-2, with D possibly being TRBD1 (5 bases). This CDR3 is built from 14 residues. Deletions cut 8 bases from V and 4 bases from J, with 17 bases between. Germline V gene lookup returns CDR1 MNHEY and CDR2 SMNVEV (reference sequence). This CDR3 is CASGQRQLSYGYTF. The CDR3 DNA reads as TGTGCCAGCGGACAAAGACAGTTGAGCTATGGCTACACCTTC.

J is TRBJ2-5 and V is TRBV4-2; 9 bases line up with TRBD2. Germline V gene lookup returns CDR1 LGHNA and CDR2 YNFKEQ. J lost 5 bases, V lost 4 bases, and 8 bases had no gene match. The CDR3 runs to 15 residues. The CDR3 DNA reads TGTGCCAGCAGCCTATCAGCGGGGGGCCGGGAGACCCAGTACTTC. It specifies CASSLSAGGRETQYF.

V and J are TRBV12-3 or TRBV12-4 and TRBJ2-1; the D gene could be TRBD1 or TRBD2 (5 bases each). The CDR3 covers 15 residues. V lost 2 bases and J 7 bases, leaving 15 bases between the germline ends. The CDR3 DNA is TGTGCCAGCAGTTTACGCGAGGGGCGTCTTAATGAGCAGTTCTTC. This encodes CASSLREGRLNEQFF.

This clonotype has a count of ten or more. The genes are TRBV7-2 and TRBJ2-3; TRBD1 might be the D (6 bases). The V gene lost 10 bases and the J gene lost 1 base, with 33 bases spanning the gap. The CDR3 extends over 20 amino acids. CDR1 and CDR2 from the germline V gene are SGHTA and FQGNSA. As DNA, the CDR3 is TGTGCCAACTACAGGGACCCCGTCCGCAAGGGCCCAAACTGCACAGATACGCAGTATTTT. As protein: CANYRDPVRKGPNCTDTQYF.

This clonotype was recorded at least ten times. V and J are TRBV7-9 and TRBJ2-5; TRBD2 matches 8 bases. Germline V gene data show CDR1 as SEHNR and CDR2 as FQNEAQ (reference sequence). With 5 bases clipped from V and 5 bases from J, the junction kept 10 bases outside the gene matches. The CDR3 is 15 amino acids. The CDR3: CASSRNTGGGETQYF. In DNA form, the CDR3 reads TGTGCCAGCAGCCGTAATACGGGGGGGGGCGAGACCCAGTACTTC.

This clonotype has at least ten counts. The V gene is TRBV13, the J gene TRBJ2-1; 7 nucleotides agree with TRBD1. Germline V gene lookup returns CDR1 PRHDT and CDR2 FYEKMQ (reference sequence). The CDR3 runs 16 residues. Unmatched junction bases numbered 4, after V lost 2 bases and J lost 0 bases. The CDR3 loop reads CASSLRGQSSYNEQFF. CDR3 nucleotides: TGTGCCAGCAGCTTAAGGGGACAGAGCTCCTACAATGAGCAGTTCTTC.

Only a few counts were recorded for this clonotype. Written as DNA, the CDR3 is TGTGCCACCAGCCCTGGGAGGCGGGAGACCCAGTACTTC. It specifies CATSPGRRETQYF. The chain has TRBV15 and TRBJ2-5; D is possibly TRBD2 (6 bases). The germline CDR1 and CDR2 sequences are LNHNV and YYDKDF (reference sequence). V was clipped by 5 bases and J by 5 bases, with 12 bases between them. The CDR3 is 13 amino acids.

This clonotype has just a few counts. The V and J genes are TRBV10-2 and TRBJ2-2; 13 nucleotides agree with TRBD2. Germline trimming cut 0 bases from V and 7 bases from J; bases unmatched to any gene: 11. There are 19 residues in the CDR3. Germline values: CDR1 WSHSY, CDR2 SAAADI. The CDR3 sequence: CASSESPTSGGSALGELFF. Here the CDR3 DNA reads TGCGCCAGCAGTGAGTCCCCGACTAGCGGGGGGTCAGCGCTCGGGGAGCTGTTTTTT.

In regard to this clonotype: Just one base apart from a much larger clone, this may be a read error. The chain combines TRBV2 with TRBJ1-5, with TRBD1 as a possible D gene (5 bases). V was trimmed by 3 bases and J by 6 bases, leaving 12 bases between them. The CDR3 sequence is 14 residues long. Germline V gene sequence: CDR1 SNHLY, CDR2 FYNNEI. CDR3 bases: TGTGCCAGCAGTGAGGACGGGGGTCGTCAGCCCCAGCATTTT. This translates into CASSEDGGRQPQHF.

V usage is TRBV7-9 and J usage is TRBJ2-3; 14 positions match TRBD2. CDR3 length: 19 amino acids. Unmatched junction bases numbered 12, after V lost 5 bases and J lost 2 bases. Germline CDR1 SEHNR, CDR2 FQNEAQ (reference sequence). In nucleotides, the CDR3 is TGTGCCAGCAGCCGGAGGACTAGCGGGGGGCTACGCACCACAGATACGCAGTATTTT. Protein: CASSRRTSGGLRTTDTQYF.

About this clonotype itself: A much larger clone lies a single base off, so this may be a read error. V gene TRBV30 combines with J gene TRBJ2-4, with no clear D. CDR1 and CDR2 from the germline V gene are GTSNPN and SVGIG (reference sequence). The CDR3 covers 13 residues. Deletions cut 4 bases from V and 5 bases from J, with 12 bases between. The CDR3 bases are TGTGCCTGGATCACAGATACCCAAAACATTCAGTACTTC. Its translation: CAWITDTQNIQYF.

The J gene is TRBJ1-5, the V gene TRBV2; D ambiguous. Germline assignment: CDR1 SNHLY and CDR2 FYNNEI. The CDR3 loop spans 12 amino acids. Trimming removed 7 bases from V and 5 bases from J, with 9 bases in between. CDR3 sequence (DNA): TGTGCCAGCAATGACCCAGATCAGCCCCAGCATTTT. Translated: CASNDPDQPQHF.

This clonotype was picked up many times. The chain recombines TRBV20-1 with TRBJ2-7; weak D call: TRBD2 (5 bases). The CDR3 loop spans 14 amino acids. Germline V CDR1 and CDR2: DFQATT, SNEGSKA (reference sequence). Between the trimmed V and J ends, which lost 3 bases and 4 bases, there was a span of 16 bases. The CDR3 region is CSASPPSLGYEQYF. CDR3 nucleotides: TGCAGTGCTAGTCCGCCTAGCCTAGGGTACGAGCAGTACTTC.